This T cell receptor beta chain came from a study of CD8 T cells in Susac syndrome. TCR beta sequencing was performed on blood CD8+ and CD4+ T cells. Isolation of CD8+ and CD4+ T cells was performed negatively, whereas enrichment of TEMRA cells was done by FACS. The length of the CDR3 is 15 residues. From germline, CDR1 is MDHEN and CDR2 SYDVKM. The ends were cut back, 0 bases at V and 2 bases at J, with 10 bases in the middle. The authors reverse transcribed roughly 0.5 to 1 ug RNA with random hexamers. TCRdb fed the immunoSEQ multiplex PCR reads into MiXCR, producing one record per CDR3 protein. The sample has 40,000 to 60,000 distinct CDR3 sequences, 93% seen once.

The TCR sequence derives from a human donor with multiple sclerosis. The chain combines TRBV28 with TRBJ1-1; D may be TRBD1 (6 bases). The specimen was CD8+ T cells from PBMCs. The CDR3 here is CASSLWETGNTEAFF. The CDR3 nucleotides read TGTGCCAGCAGTTTATGGGAGACAGGAAACACTGAAGCTTTCTTT. Full variable domain (outside the CDR3, taken from reference TRBV28 and TRBJ1-1): DVKVTQSSRYLVKRTGEKVFLECVQDMDHENMFWYRQDPGLGLRLIYFSYDVKMKEKGDIPEGYSVSREKKERFSLILESASTNQTSMYLCASSLWETGNTEAFFGQGTRLTVV.